The entry below gives a single T cell receptor (beta chain) sequence along with its context. This clone's antigen is unknown. No base qualities exist here, and no much larger clone lies one base off it. Libraries were constructed by 5' RACE. Sequencing took place on an Illumina HiSeq 2500. A second PCR of roughly 7 to 11 cycles was performed with a sample-barcoded 5' primer and a J-beta primer mix. Each TCR beta cDNA molecule received a unique molecular identifier from a template-switch 5' adaptor carrying 12 random nucleotides. Each sample yielded at least 3 million CDR3-containing paired-end reads. First-strand cDNA was synthesized from all RNA with the Mint cDNA synthesis kit, primed by a TRBC-specific oligonucleotide. All cDNA was treated with uracil-DNA glycosylase and then went through a first 18-cycle PCR with the universal primers M1SS and BC2_uni_R. In the original analysis: For normalization, 1 million high-quality reads, each with a distinct molecular identifier, were randomly selected from each sample. Reads with shared molecular identifiers were discarded instead of being binned into consensus sequences. CDR3 identification, clonotype clustering and error correction used MiTCR with a Q25 quality threshold and the strictest error-elimination algorithm. A nonparametric unseen species model using Euler transformation provided a lower-bound estimate of total TCR beta diversity. TCRdb applied fastp at Q25 and MiXCR to the public reads, then kept only in-frame beta chains. Every CDR3 protein is listed once, alongside the most common genes and DNA of its rows. The authors' filters were not applied to this entry. Across this sample there are 1.5 million to 2 million distinct CDR3 sequences, with 40% to 55% seen only once. The ten largest clones capture 2.1% of the sample.

This sample was included in a study of blood T cells in healthy people across ages (dated by TCRdb to the mid-2010s). For the wider study: Template switching captured roughly one uniquely barcoded TCR beta cDNA molecule per two T cells in model experiments. The study analyzed two additional independent replicas of 1 million unique cDNA reads from the same blood draw for two donors, one aged 18 to 30 and one aged 80 or older. Donors of different ages were randomly distributed across sequencing lanes to avoid experimental bias. The study measured age-related changes in TCR beta repertoire diversity using deep sequencing normalized with unique cDNA molecular identifiers. Donors were grouped into four age groups: young (average approximately 15 years), middle-aged (about 40), aged (about 60) and long-lived (over 80).

The 35 to 40 donors, aged about 6 to 95 years, were systemically healthy Caucasian individuals from Russia. Each donor gave ten milliliters of peripheral blood, collected into EDTA-treated Vacutainer tubes. PBMCs were isolated by Ficoll-Paque density-gradient centrifugation, with at least 6 million obtained per sample. Trizol reagent was used to extract total RNA from PBMCs, with at least 5.5 micrograms per sample. For every donor, an aliquot of PBMCs went through flow cytometry to measure the percentages of naive CD45RAhigh/CD27high T cells. On the study overall, not on this receptor specifically: Because profiling used bulk unsorted PBMCs, naive and antigen-experienced compartments could not be compared conclusively. As age increased, observed TCR beta diversity per million T cells dropped in a roughly linear way, and a significant reduction was already evident by age approximately 40. Observed TCR beta diversity correlated strongly with the percentage of naive T cells measured by flow cytometry. Donor CMV infection status was unknown, potentially confounding age-related changes in expanded clonotypes. Compared with the aged group, the long-lived group had more naive CD4+ T cells, fewer expanded clones and increased TCR diversity, a pattern suggesting age selection. Total diversity estimates from one million sequenced T cells were considered lower bounds and underestimates.

The origin of this receptor is a woman between 40 and 55 years old in good health. Sequenced material: blood.

The DNA sequence is TGTGCCAGCAGTACCCAGCCGAGGGGGAGAGAGACCCAGTACTTC. This translates into CASSTQPRGRETQYF. In this chain, TRBV27 is recombined with TRBJ2-5; the D gene is possibly TRBD1, with 6 bases matching. V sheds 5 bases and J sheds 4 bases, leaving 17 bases between their ends. The germline V gene (reference sequence) gives CDR1 as MNHEY and CDR2 as SMNVEV. Including the terminal cysteine and phenylalanine, the CDR3 comprises 15 residues. The DNA shown is the 45-base CDR3, in frame from base 1.